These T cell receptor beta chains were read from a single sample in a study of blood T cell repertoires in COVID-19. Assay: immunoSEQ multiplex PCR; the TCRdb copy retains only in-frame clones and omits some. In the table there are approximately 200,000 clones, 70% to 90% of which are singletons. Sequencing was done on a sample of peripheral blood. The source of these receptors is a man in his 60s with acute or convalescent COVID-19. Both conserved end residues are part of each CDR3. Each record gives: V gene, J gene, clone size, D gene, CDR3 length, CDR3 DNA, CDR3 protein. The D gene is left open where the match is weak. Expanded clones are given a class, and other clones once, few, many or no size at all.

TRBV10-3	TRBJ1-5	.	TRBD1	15	TGTGCCATCAGTGAGGGGACAGGGAACAGTCAGCCCCAGCATTTT	CAISEGTGNSQPQHF
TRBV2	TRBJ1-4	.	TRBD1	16	TGTGCCAGCGGACCGGGACAGGGTTCCTTATCCGAAAAACTGTTTTTT	CASGPGQGSLSEKLFF
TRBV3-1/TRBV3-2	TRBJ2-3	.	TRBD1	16	TGTGCCAGCAGCCAGCGGACAGGGGCGATTACAGATACGCAGTATTTT	CASSQRTGAITDTQYF
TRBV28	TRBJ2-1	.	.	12	TGTGCCAGCAGTTTCCTGGCATATGAGCAGTTCTTC	CASSFLAYEQFF
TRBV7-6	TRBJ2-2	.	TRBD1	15	TGTGCCAGCAGCCCAAGGGACAGATCCACCGGGGAGCTGTTTTTT	CASSPRDRSTGELFF
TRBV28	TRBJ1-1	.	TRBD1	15	TGTGCCAGCAGTCCCCGGGACAGGATGAACACTGAAGCTTTCTTT	CASSPRDRMNTEAFF
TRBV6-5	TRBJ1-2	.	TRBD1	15	TGTGCCAGCAGTTACTCGACAGGGGGCAGTGCTGGCTACACCTTC	CASSYSTGGSAGYTF
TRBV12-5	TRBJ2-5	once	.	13	TGTGCTAGTGGTCTAGGGGCAGGAGAGACCCAGTACTTC	CASGLGAGETQYF
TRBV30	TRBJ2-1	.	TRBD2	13	TGTGCCTGGAGTTCCCTAGCGGGAGATGAGCAGTTCTTC	CAWSSLAGDEQFF
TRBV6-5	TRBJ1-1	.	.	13	TGTGCCGTGGGGCAGGGGAGGAACACTGAAGCTTTCTTT	CAVGQGRNTEAFF
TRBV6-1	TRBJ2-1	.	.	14	TGTGCCAGCAGTGAAAGCCCCACGGGCAATGAGCAGTTCTTC	CASSESPTGNEQFF
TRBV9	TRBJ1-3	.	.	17	TGTGCCAGCAGCGTAACCGGACAGTCCCTCTCTGGAAACACCATATATTTT	CASSVTGQSLSGNTIYF
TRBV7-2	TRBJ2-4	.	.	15	TGTGCCAGCAGCTTAGTGGACAGCCGCTGGGGCATTCAGTACTTC	CASSLVDSRWGIQYF
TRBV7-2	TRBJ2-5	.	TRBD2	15	TGTGCCAGCAGTTCGGCTAGCGGGAGGGGAGAGACCCAGTACTTC	CASSSASGRGETQYF
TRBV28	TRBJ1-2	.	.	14	TGTGCCATCGGGGGGGGCCGCCATTCCTATGGCTACACCTTC	CAIGGGRHSYGYTF
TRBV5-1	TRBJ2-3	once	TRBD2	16	TGCGCCAGCAGCTTCTATGCGGGAGGGCCAGAAGATACGCAGTATTTT	CASSFYAGGPEDTQYF
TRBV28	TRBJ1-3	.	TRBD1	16	TGTGCCAGCAGTGGGCAGACAGGGCCTTGGGGAAACACCATATATTTT	CASSGQTGPWGNTIYF
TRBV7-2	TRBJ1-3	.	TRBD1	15	TGTGCCAGCAGCTTAGCAGGGGGCGCGGGAAACACCATATATTTT	CASSLAGGAGNTIYF
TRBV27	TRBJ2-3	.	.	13	TGTGCCAGCAGTCCCAAAAGCACAGATACGCAGTATTTT	CASSPKSTDTQYF
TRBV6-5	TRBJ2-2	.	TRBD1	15	TGTGCCAGCAAATCTCAGGGGGCAGCCACCGGGGAGCTGTTTTTT	CASKSQGAATGELFF
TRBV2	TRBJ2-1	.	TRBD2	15	TGTGCCAGCAGTGGTGGCCTAGCGGGCTACAATGAGCAGTTCTTC	CASSGGLAGYNEQFF
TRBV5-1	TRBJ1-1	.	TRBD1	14	TGCGCCAGCAGCCCAATTGCAAGGGACAGGGGAGCTTTCTTT	CASSPIARDRGAFF
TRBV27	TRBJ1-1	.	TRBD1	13	TGTGCCAGCAGTGGACAGGTGAACACTGAAGCTTTCTTT	CASSGQVNTEAFF
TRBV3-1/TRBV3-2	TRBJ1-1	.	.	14	TGTGCCAGCAGCCAACAGGGGAGGGACGCTGAAGCTTTCTTT	CASSQQGRDAEAFF
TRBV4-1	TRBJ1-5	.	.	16	TGCGCCAGCAGCCAAGAAGGGGGTTTGGGCAATCAGCCCCAGCATTTT	CASSQEGGLGNQPQHF
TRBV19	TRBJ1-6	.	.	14	TGTGCCAGTAGATCTCAGGGGAGAGGGTCACCCCTCCACTTT	CASRSQGRGSPLHF
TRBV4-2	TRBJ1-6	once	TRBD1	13	TGTGCCAGCAGCCAGGACAGGCCCTCACCCCTCCACTTT	CASSQDRPSPLHF
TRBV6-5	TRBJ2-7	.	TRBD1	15	TGTGCCAGCAAAATACGGGACAGGGGCAGTTATGGGCAGTACTTC	CASKIRDRGSYGQYF
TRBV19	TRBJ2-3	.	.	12	TGTGCCAGTGGGCCAGACACAGATACGCAGTATTTT	CASGPDTDTQYF
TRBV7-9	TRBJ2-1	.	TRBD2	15	TGTGCCAGCAGCCGACTAGCGGGAGGGTACAATGAGCAGTTCTTC	CASSRLAGGYNEQFF
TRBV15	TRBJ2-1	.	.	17	TGTGCCACCAGCAGAGAAAAAATAGCGGACAATTACAATGAGCAGTTCTTC	CATSREKIADNYNEQFF
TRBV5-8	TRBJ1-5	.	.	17	TGTGCCAGCAGCTTGGGGTTCAGGGCGGGAGACAATCAGCCCCAGCATTTT	CASSLGFRAGDNQPQHF
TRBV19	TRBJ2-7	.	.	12	TGTGCCAGTGCGGGACGGGGCTACGAGCAGTACTTC	CASAGRGYEQYF
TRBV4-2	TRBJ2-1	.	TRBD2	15	TGTGCCAGCAGCCGGGATGTAGCGGGAGAGAATGAGCAGTTCTTC	CASSRDVAGENEQFF
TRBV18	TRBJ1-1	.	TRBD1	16	TGTGCCAGCTCACCCAATCGACAGGGGATGAACACTGAAGCTTTCTTT	CASSPNRQGMNTEAFF
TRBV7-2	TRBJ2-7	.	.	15	TGTGCCAGCAGCCCGATGGTAGCGGCCGCGTTCGAGCAGTACTTC	CASSPMVAAAFEQYF
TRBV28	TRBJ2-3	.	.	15	TGTGCCAGCATCTGGAAAGGAGGAGGCACAGATACGCAGTATTTT	CASIWKGGGTDTQYF
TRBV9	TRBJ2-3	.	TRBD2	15	TGTGCCAGCAGCGCCCGCCCGGGAGGGCCAGATACGCAGTATTTT	CASSARPGGPDTQYF
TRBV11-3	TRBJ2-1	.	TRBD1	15	TGTGCCAGCAGCCATGACAGGGCTACCTACAATGAGCAGTTCTTC	CASSHDRATYNEQFF
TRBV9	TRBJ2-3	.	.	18	TGTGCCAGCAGCCCCGTGGGCGGTCTCAGGGCGGGCACAGATACGCAGTATTTT	CASSPVGGLRAGTDTQYF
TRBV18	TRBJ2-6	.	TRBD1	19	TGTGCCAGCTTGCCCTCTTTGGCAGGGGGCAGGTCTGGGGCCAACGTCCTGACTTTC	CASLPSLAGGRSGANVLTF
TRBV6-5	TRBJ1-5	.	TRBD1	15	TGTGCCAGCAGTAAGACAGGGACGGGCAATCAGCCCCAGCATTTT	CASSKTGTGNQPQHF